The subject of this entry is one TCR beta chain. The clone's antigen remains unknown. No clone much larger than this one lies a single base away; base qualities are absent. This record comes from a study of control samples from healthy donors and cancer patients (TCRdb year 2020). The method was the immunoSEQ multiplex PCR assay. TCRdb took over this immuneACCESS table, retaining in-frame rearrangements with V and J assigned. Such tables are incomplete; in checked studies, under half of the missing clones stem from an unresolved V gene, and the remainder is unexplained. The sample contains about 130,000 clones, roughly 92% of them found a single time. The ten largest clones represent 4.5% to 7% of the sample. The TCR comes from a man between 18 and 29 years old in good health. The sample consisted of blood.

The sequenced DNA is TGTGCCAGCGGACCACGACAGGTCGGGACAGATACGCAGTATTTT. Its product reads: CASGPRQVGTDTQYF. The receptor chain draws on TRBV6-5 and TRBJ2-3; tentative D gene TRBD1, with 6 bases matching. The CDR3 starts with the cysteine, ends with the phenylalanine, and has 15 residues. The read is trimmed to its CDR3 DNA, 45 bases read in frame from base 1. The germline V gene sets CDR1 to MNHEY and CDR2 to SVGAGI. The germline ends are 18 bases apart after V is trimmed by 8 bases and J by 3 bases.